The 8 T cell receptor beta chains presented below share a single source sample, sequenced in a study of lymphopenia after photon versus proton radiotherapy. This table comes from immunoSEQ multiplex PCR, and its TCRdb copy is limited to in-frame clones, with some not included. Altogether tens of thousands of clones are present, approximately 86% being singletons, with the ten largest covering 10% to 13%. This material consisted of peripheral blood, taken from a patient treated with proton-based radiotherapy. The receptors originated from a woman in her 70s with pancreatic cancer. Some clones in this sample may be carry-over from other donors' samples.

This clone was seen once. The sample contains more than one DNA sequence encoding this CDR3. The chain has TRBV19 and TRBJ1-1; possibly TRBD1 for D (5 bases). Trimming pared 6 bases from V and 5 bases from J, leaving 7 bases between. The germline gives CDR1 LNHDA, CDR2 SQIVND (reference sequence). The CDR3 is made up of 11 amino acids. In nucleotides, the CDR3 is TGTGCCAGTAGACAGGTAACTGAAGCTTTCTTT. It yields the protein CASRQVTEAFF.

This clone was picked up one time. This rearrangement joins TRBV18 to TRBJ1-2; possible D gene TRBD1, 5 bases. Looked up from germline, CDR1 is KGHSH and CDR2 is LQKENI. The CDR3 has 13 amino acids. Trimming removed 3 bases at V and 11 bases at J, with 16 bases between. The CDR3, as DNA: TGTGCCAGCTCACCCGATTCGGGGCCGCCTTACACCTTC. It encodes CASSPDSGPPYTF.

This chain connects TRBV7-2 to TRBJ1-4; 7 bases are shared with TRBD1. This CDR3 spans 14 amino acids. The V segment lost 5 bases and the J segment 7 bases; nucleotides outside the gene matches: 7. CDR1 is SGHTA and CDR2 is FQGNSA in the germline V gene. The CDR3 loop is CASSPPPGGEKLFF. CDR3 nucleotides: TGTGCCAGCAGCCCACCTCCAGGGGGTGAAAAACTGTTTTTT.

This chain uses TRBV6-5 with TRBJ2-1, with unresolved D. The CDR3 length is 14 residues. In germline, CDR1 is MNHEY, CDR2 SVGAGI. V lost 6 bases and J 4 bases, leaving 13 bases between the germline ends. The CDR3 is CASSPFAVYNEQFF. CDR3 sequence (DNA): TGTGCCAGCAGCCCTTTTGCGGTGTACAATGAGCAGTTCTTC.

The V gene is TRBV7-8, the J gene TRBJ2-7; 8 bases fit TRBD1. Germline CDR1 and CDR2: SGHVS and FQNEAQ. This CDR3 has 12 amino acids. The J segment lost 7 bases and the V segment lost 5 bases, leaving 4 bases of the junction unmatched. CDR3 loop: CASSPRQGEQYF. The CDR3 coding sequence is TGTGCCAGCAGCCCGCGACAGGGGGAGCAGTACTTC.

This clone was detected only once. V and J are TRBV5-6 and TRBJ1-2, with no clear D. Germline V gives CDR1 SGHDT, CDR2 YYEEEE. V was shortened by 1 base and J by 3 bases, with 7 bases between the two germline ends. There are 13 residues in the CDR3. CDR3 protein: CASSLLMDYGYTF. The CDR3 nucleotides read TGTGCCAGCAGCTTGTTAATGGACTATGGCTACACCTTC.

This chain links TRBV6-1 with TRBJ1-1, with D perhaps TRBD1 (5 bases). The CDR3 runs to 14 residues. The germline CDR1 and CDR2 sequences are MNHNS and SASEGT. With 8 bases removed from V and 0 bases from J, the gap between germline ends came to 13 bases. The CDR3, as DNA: TGTGCCAGCGATATCGGGGGAGTGAACACTGAAGCTTTCTTT. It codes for CASDIGGVNTEAFF.

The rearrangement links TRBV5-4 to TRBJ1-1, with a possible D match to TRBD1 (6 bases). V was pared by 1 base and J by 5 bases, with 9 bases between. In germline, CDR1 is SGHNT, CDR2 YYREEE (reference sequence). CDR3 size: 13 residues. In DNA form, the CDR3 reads TGTGCCAGCAGCTTGAAGGGGGTAACTGAAGCTTTCTTT. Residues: CASSLKGVTEAFF. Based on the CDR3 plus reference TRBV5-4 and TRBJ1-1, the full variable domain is ETGVTQSPTHLIKTRGQQVTLRCSSQSGHNTVSWYQQALGQGPQFIFQYYREEENGRGNFPPRFSGLQFPNYSSELNVNALELDDSALYLCASSLKGVTEAFFGQGTRLTVV.